This T cell receptor (beta chain) was identified during a study of CD8+ T cells in alopecia areata. Treatment defined: oral pan-JAK inhibitor, 5-10 mg twice daily. Germline CDR1 and CDR2: SQVTM and ANQGSEA. Losses at the gene ends were 2 bases for V and 10 bases for J; bases not matched to a gene: 5. The CDR3 totals 12 residues. Once RNA had been extracted, it was reverse transcribed into cDNA to act as the sequencing template. TCRdb's copy holds only in-frame clones and misses some; the assay was immunoSEQ multiplex PCR. The sample holds roughly 250,000 clones; approximately 60% are singletons and the top ten take 0.75% to 0.95%.

The sample consisted of CD4+ T cells sorted from blood, taken at roughly week 53, from a patient treated with tofacitinib. This clonotype was sampled from a human donor with alopecia areata. This rearrangement joins TRBV29-1 to TRBJ2-1, with 7 bases fitting TRBD1. This CDR3 is CSVESPRGEQFF. Here the CDR3 DNA reads TGCAGCGTTGAAAGCCCCAGGGGGGAGCAGTTCTTC.